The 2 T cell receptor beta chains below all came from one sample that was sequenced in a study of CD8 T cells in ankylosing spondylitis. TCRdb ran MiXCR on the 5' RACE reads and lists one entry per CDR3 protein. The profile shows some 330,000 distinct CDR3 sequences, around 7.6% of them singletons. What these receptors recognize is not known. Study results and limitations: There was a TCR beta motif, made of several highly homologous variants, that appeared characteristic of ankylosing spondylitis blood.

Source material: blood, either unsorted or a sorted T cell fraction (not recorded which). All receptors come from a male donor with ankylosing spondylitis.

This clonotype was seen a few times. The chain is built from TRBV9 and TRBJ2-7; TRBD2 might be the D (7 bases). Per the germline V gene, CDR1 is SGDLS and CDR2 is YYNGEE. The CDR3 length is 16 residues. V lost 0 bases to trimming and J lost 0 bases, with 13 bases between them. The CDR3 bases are TGTGCCAGCAGCGTAGAAGGGGGGGACGGCTCCTACGAGCAGTACTTC. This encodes CASSVEGGDGSYEQYF.

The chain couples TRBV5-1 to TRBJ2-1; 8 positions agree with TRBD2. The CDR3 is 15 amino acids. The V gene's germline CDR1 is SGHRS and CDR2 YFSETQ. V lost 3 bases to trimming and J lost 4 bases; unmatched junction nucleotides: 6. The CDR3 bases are TGCGCCAGCAGCTCCACGGGAGGGATTTACAATGAGCAGTTCTTC. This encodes CASSSTGGIYNEQFF.